This TCR beta chain was identified during a study of blood T cell repertoires in COVID-19. Sequenced by immunoSEQ multiplex PCR; TCRdb stores in-frame clones only, minus some. Among 450,000 or so clones listed, roughly 87% were seen once. This CDR3 is 15 amino acids long. Germline trimming cut 7 bases from V and 4 bases from J; bases unmatched to any gene: 8. Germline loops: CDR1 SNHLY, CDR2 FYNNEI. The V gene is TRBV2, the J gene TRBJ2-7, with 12 bases identical to TRBD2. Material: peripheral blood. This sequence originates from a man younger than 35 with COVID-19, enrolled during active disease. The CDR3 region is CASIIGTSGFYEQYF. In DNA, the CDR3 is TGTGCCAGCATAATCGGGACTAGCGGGTTTTACGAGCAGTACTTC.